Below, 20 T cell receptor beta chains from the same sample are listed, as sequenced in a study of beta chain features in type 1 diabetes. These receptors' targets are unknown. Expressed TCRB transcripts were sequenced after all isolated RNA was converted to cDNA. Sequencing was performed with immunoSEQ multiplex PCR; in TCRdb, only in-frame clones are kept and a portion is missing. The sample gives 200,000 to 300,000 clones, roughly 22% of which show up once; about 0.027% is in the top ten. General study findings and limits: Moderate but significant shortening of TCRB CDR3s was recorded in all four CD4+ subsets from Type 1 diabetes patients.

The sample taken for sequencing was naive CD4+ T cells from blood. Receptors were obtained from a woman aged 35 to 49 with type 1 diabetes.

The gene calls are TRBV15 and TRBJ1-2; tentative D call: TRBD1 (5 bases). Germline assignment: CDR1 LNHNV and CDR2 YYDKDF (reference sequence). V gave up 0 bases and J gave up 8 bases, with 13 bases separating them. CDR3 length: 14 amino acids. CDR3 amino acids: CATSRDINQGGYTF. The DNA of the CDR3 is TGTGCCACCAGCAGAGATATTAACCAGGGCGGCTACACCTTC.

The sample holds a few counts of this clone. The chain is built from TRBV5-1 and TRBJ2-3; 11 bases are a match to TRBD2. The length of the CDR3 is 16 residues. The V and J ends lost 0 bases and 1 base, in that order; junction bases with no gene match: 1. CDR1 and CDR2 from the germline V gene are SGHRS and YFSETQ. Written as DNA, the CDR3 is TGCGCCAGCAGCTTGGCACTAGCGGGGGGCACAGATACGCAGTATTTT. This codes for CASSLALAGGTDTQYF. Combining the CDR3 with reference TRBV5-1 and TRBJ2-3 gives the whole variable domain KAGVTQTPRYLIKTRGQQVTLSCSPISGHRSVSWYQQTPGQGLQFLFEYFSETQRNKGNFPGRFSGRQFSNSRSEMNVSTLELGDSALYLCASSLALAGGTDTQYFGPGTRLTVL.

This sequence joins TRBV29-1 and TRBJ1-1, with D unresolved. CDR3 length: 13 amino acids. Trimming left V 4 bases short and J 1 base short, with 10 bases between. Germline CDR1 reads SQVTM; CDR2 reads ANQGSEA. CDR3 DNA: TGCAGCGTTGGAGGGCTGAGGAACACTGAAGCTTTCTTT. Protein product: CSVGGLRNTEAFF.

A few counts support this clone. The V gene is TRBV9, the J gene TRBJ2-5, with D uncertain. V lost 6 bases, J lost 1 base, and 16 bases lay in between. CDR1 is SGDLS, CDR2 YYNGEE, per germline. This CDR3 region has 15 residues. CDR3 nucleotide sequence: TGTGCCAGCACCACCTCTAATGGTTTCCAAGAGACCCAGTACTTC. This gives the protein CASTTSNGFQETQYF.

This clone was found a few times. The rearrangement uses TRBV28 and TRBJ2-7, with 10 bases fitting TRBD1. The germline CDR1 and CDR2 sequences are MDHEN and SYDVKM. J lost 4 bases, V lost 10 bases, and 10 bases had no gene match. This CDR3 contains 14 residues. The CDR3 loop reads CATKEGTGDYEQYF. CDR3 DNA: TGTGCCACTAAGGAGGGGACAGGGGATTACGAGCAGTACTTC.

Here the CDR3 reads CASSLDGSGDEQYF. CDR3 DNA sequence: TGTGCCAGCAGCTTAGACGGGAGTGGGGACGAGCAGTACTTC. The V and J genes are TRBV7-2 and TRBJ2-7; D may be TRBD2 (6 bases). CDR3 length: 14 amino acids. V gave up 1 base and J gave up 5 bases, with 12 bases separating them. Germline CDR1 SGHTA, CDR2 FQGNSA.

This clone has just a few counts. The chain recombines TRBV18 with TRBJ2-5; weak D call: TRBD2 (6 bases). The CDR3 has 15 amino acids. Germline V gene lookup returns CDR1 KGHSH and CDR2 LQKENI. Trimming took 2 bases from V and 1 from J, leaving 11 bases between them. CDR3 nucleotide sequence: TGTGCCAGCTCACCAGCGGGAAACCCCCAAGAGACCCAGTACTTC. Protein product: CASSPAGNPQETQYF.

This clone was picked up a small number of times. This sequence joins TRBV9 and TRBJ2-7; TRBD2 aligns across 10 bases. The V gene end was trimmed by 0 bases and the J gene end by 3 bases; junction bases not matched to a gene: 6. Looked up from germline, CDR1 is SGDLS and CDR2 is YYNGEE. The CDR3 loop spans 16 amino acids. The CDR3 sequence is CASSVDEAGGSYEQYF. The DNA for the CDR3 is TGTGCCAGCAGCGTAGATGAAGCGGGAGGGAGCTACGAGCAGTACTTC. Full variable domain (rest looked up from reference TRBV9 and TRBJ2-7): DSGVTQTPKHLITATGQRVTLRCSPRSGDLSVYWYQQSLDQGLQFLIQYYNGEERAKGNILERFSAQQFPDLHSELNLSSLELGDSALYFCASSVDEAGGSYEQYFGPGTRLTVT.

With regard to this clone: Other DNA sequences from this sample encode an identical CDR3 as well. V usage is TRBV28 and J usage is TRBJ1-2; weak D call: TRBD1 (5 bases). Germline CDR1 is MDHEN and CDR2 is SYDVKM. Trimming left V 3 bases short and J 5 bases short, with 7 bases between. The CDR3 loop spans 12 amino acids. The CDR3 sequence: CASSLGTYGYTF. The CDR3 DNA follows: TGTGCCAGCAGTTTGGGGACTTATGGCTACACCTTC.

This clone has a handful of counts. The V call is TRBV4-1, the J call TRBJ1-6; TRBD1 might be the D (5 bases). The CDR3 consists of 17 residues. The germline V gene encodes CDR1 MGHRA and CDR2 YSYEKL. V was clipped by 1 base and J by 7 bases, with 17 bases between them. CDR3 sequence (DNA): TGCGCCAGCAGCCAAGGACAGCCGGGTCCTTGGAATTCACCCCTCCACTTT. Protein: CASSQGQPGPWNSPLHF.

This chain links TRBV18 with TRBJ2-1; D is possibly TRBD2 (5 bases). CDR3 length: 16 amino acids. Germline CDR1 is KGHSH and CDR2 is LQKENI. The V end was cut by 8 bases, the J end by 8 bases, with 25 bases between. CDR3 amino acids: CASTGRVTETGDEQFF. DNA for the CDR3: TGTGCCAGCACCGGTCGAGTAACAGAAACCGGGGATGAGCAGTTCTTC.

The V and J genes are TRBV28 and TRBJ2-5; possible D gene TRBD1, 5 bases. The CDR3 has 13 amino acids. CDR1 is MDHEN, CDR2 SYDVKM, per germline. Trimming shortened V by 7 bases and J by 3 bases, and 12 bases separated the two germline ends. The CDR3 DNA sequence: TGTGCCAGCACGGACACCATGAAAGAGACCCAGTACTTC. It translates to CASTDTMKETQYF.

The chain has TRBV4-1 and TRBJ2-7; TRBD2 matches at 9 bases. The CDR3 is made up of 15 amino acids. V shed 1 base, J shed 2 bases, and the junction held 3 bases outside the gene matches. CDR1 is MGHRA and CDR2 is YSYEKL in the germline V gene. In nucleotides, the CDR3 is TGCGCCAGCAGCCAAGTAGCGGGGGCGGCCTACGAGCAGTACTTC. It yields the protein CASSQVAGAAYEQYF.

Only a few counts were recorded for this clone. The chain combines TRBV5-1 with TRBJ2-7; D is unclear. Germline V gives CDR1 SGHRS, CDR2 YFSETQ. This CDR3 contains 15 residues. Between the trimmed V and J ends, which lost 1 base and 0 bases, there was a span of 11 bases. CDR3 amino acids: CASSLIADSSYEQYF. The CDR3 nucleotides are TGCGCCAGCAGCTTGATTGCGGATAGCTCCTACGAGCAGTACTTC.

This clone occurred a few times. The chain carries TRBV2 and TRBJ2-6; a weak D match, TRBD2 (6 bases). Trimming removed 8 bases from V and 0 bases from J, with 14 bases in between. Germline CDR1 reads SNHLY; CDR2 reads FYNNEI. The CDR3 runs 16 residues. The CDR3 sequence is CASGGLGHSGANVLTF. CDR3 sequence (DNA): TGTGCCAGCGGGGGACTTGGACACTCTGGGGCCAACGTCCTGACTTTC.

This clone has more than one count but fewer than ten. The chain employs TRBV9 and TRBJ2-5, with 12 bases aligning to TRBD2. Germline V gene data show CDR1 as SGDLS and CDR2 as YYNGEE. This CDR3 has 17 amino acids. V lost 0 bases to trimming and J lost 5 bases; unmatched junction nucleotides: 8. CDR3 DNA sequence: TGTGCCAGCAGCGTAGGAGAAGGACTAGCGGGGAGGGAGACCCAGTACTTC. Protein product: CASSVGEGLAGRETQYF.

In its sample, this clone was seen a few times. The identical CDR3 is also encoded by other nucleotide sequences in the sample. V gene TRBV28 combines with J gene TRBJ2-5, with a tentative D call TRBD2 (5 bases). Germline V CDR1 and CDR2: MDHEN, SYDVKM. Trimming left V 6 bases short and J 0 bases short, with 8 bases between. The CDR3 runs to 13 residues. CDR3 sequence (DNA): TGTGCCAGCAGCTCCGGGGACCAAGAGACCCAGTACTTC. Its protein product is CASSSGDQETQYF.

This chain connects TRBV6-1 to TRBJ1-1; 11 nucleotides line up with TRBD1. V lost 10 bases to trimming and J lost 2 bases; unmatched junction nucleotides: 3. Germline-derived CDR1 and CDR2 are MNHNS and SASEGT. The CDR3 covers 13 residues. The CDR3 sequence is CAMDRGLNTEAFF. CDR3 nucleotides: TGTGCCATGGACAGGGGGCTCAACACTGAAGCTTTCTTT.

The V gene is TRBV7-2, the J gene TRBJ2-1, with 9 bases that match TRBD1. Losses at the gene ends were 5 bases for V and 9 bases for J; bases not matched to a gene: 8. The CDR3 extends over 14 amino acids. Germline V gene sequence: CDR1 SGHTA, CDR2 FQGNSA. The CDR3, as DNA: TGTGCCAGCAGCCCCTGGACAGGGGAGGGTGAGCAGTTCTTC. This translates into CASSPWTGEGEQFF.

This clone was observed a single time. The V and J genes are TRBV6-4 and TRBJ2-4; the D gene is possibly TRBD1 (8 bases). The CDR3 runs 13 residues. Between the trimmed V and J ends, which lost 3 bases and 7 bases, there was a span of 10 bases. The germline CDR1 and CDR2 sequences are MRHNA and SNTAGT. CDR3 region: CASSEQGGNIQYF. The CDR3 DNA sequence: TGTGCCAGCAGTGAACAGGGGGGGAACATTCAGTACTTC.